These T cell receptor beta chains were read from a single sample in a study of graft-versus-host responses after intestinal transplantation. Sequencing used immunoSEQ multiplex PCR; TCRdb keeps in-frame clones, though not all of them. The table records roughly 69,000 clones, roughly 92% of them present only once. This material consisted of bone marrow, taken approximately 740 days after intestinal transplantation. Receptor source: a human patient who received an intestinal transplant, so some T cells may come from the graft donor. Each CDR3 is given with its conserved first and last residue. The order of the fields is D gene, clone size, V gene, J gene, CDR3 protein, CDR3 DNA. The D gene is left open where the match is weak. Some rows have no size entry. The others give once, few or many, or a class for an expanded clone.

TRBD1,once,TRBV5-4,TRBJ2-5,CASSLGTGVETQYF,TGTGCCAGCAGCTTGGGGACAGGGGTAGAGACCCAGTACTTC
.,.,TRBV4-1,TRBJ2-7,CASSQNREQTYEQYF,TGCGCCAGCAGCCAAAATAGGGAACAGACCTACGAGCAGTACTTC
.,.,TRBV11-2,TRBJ2-1,CASSLAHDEGSDEQFF,TGTGCCAGCAGCTTAGCCCATGATGAGGGCTCGGATGAGCAGTTCTTC
.,.,TRBV4-1,TRBJ2-7,CASSQGQAYEQYF,TGCGCCAGCAGCCAGGGACAAGCCTACGAGCAGTACTTC
.,.,TRBV5-1,TRBJ2-3,CAGSLGQGGADTQYF,TGCGCCGGCAGCTTGGGGCAGGGGGGCGCAGATACGCAGTATTTT
.,.,TRBV9,TRBJ1-1,CASSNGRNTEAFF,TGTGCCAGCAGCAACGGTCGAAACACTGAAGCTTTCTTT
.,.,TRBV27,TRBJ1-1,CASSLARVTNTEAFF,TGTGCCAGCAGTTTAGCGCGGGTTACGAACACTGAAGCTTTCTTT
.,.,TRBV5-1,TRBJ1-1,CASSFYGADTEAFF,TGCGCCAGCAGCTTTTACGGGGCGGACACTGAAGCTTTCTTT
TRBD1,.,TRBV27,TRBJ1-2,CASRTGVGGYTF,TGTGCCAGCAGGACAGGGGTTGGTGGCTACACCTTC
.,.,TRBV4-1,TRBJ1-1,CASSQVSAGKNTEAFF,TGCGCCAGCAGCCAAGTCTCGGCAGGGAAAAACACTGAAGCTTTCTTT
.,.,TRBV10-2,TRBJ2-3,CASSVGHQDTQYF,TGCGCCAGCAGTGTGGGACACCAAGATACGCAGTATTTT
.,few,TRBV7-6,TRBJ1-6,CASRRAFSDNSPLHF,TGTGCCAGCAGGCGGGCATTCTCCGATAATTCACCCCTCCACTTT
.,.,TRBV10-3,TRBJ2-5,CAIGGQETQYF,TGTGCCATAGGGGGGCAAGAGACCCAGTACTTC
TRBD1,.,TRBV6-5,TRBJ2-7,CASSYSTGGGYEQYF,TGTGCCAGCAGTTACTCGACAGGGGGCGGCTACGAGCAGTACTTC
.,.,TRBV27,TRBJ1-6,CASSYLLGDSPLHF,TGTGCCAGCAGTTATCTGCTGGGGGATTCACCCCTCCACTTT
.,.,TRBV9,TRBJ2-1,CASSVFPGANNEQFF,TGTGCCAGCAGCGTATTTCCAGGGGCTAACAATGAGCAGTTCTTC
TRBD1,.,TRBV9,TRBJ1-2,CASSRQGGNYGYTF,TGTGCCAGCAGCAGACAGGGGGGGAACTATGGCTACACCTTC
.,.,TRBV9,TRBJ1-3,CASSRKRGDSGNTIYF,TGTGCCAGCAGCCGAAAACGTGGGGACTCTGGAAACACCATATATTTT
.,.,TRBV10-2,TRBJ1-6,CASSESPWPLGGNHF,TGCGCCAGCAGTGAGTCCCCGTGGCCTCTAGGCGGGAACCACTTT
TRBD1,once,TRBV5-1,TRBJ1-2,CASSLEGAYYGYTF,TGCGCCAGCAGCTTGGAGGGGGCGTACTATGGCTACACCTTC
TRBD2,.,TRBV30,TRBJ2-1,CATSGGAYNEQFF,TGTGCCACTAGCGGGGGGGCCTACAATGAGCAGTTCTTC
.,.,TRBV18,TRBJ1-5,CASSPYDSNQPQHF,TGTGCCAGCTCACCATACGATAGCAATCAGCCCCAGCATTTT
TRBD2,few,TRBV10-3,TRBJ2-2,CAIAGELGNWELFF,TGTGCCATCGCGGGAGAGCTTGGTAATTGGGAGCTGTTTTTT
.,.,TRBV6-5,TRBJ2-1,CASSPEPNEQFF,TGTGCCAGCTCTCCTGAGCCCAATGAGCAGTTCTTC
TRBD2,.,TRBV6-6,TRBJ2-2,CASSRLAGGELFF,TGTGCCAGCAGCAGACTAGCGGGCGGGGAGCTGTTTTTT
.,.,TRBV5-4,TRBJ2-5,CASSQPIGGGAGETQYF,TGTGCCAGCAGCCAGCCGATTGGGGGGGGCGCGGGAGAGACCCAGTACTTC
TRBD2,.,TRBV29-1,TRBJ2-2,CSVVRASGGEMNTGELFF,TGCAGCGTTGTTCGGGCTAGCGGGGGGGAGATGAACACCGGGGAGCTGTTTTTT
TRBD2,.,TRBV9,TRBJ2-7,CASSVEASGSYEQYF,TGTGCCAGCAGCGTAGAGGCTAGCGGATCCTACGAGCAGTACTTC
.,.,TRBV15,TRBJ2-7,CATSRFGDTTYEQYF,TGTGCCACCAGCCGTTTCGGGGACACCACCTACGAGCAGTACTTC
.,.,TRBV6-6,TRBJ1-1,CATSREGGTAFF,TGTGCCACCTCAAGGGAGGGGGGAACAGCTTTCTTT
.,.,TRBV20-1,TRBJ1-2,CSALYGYTF,TGCAGTGCTCTCTATGGCTACACCTTC
.,.,TRBV28,TRBJ1-5,CASSSGPPNQPQHF,TGTGCCAGCAGTTCCGGGCCTCCCAATCAGCCCCAGCATTTT
.,.,TRBV2,TRBJ2-2,CASSERDIVTGELFF,TGTGCCAGCAGTGAGAGGGATATCGTCACCGGGGAGCTGTTTTTT
TRBD1,.,TRBV5-1,TRBJ2-7,CASSSGQGYEQYF,TGCGCCAGCAGCTCAGGACAGGGGTACGAGCAGTACTTC
.,.,TRBV19,TRBJ1-2,CASSEGVYGYTF,TGTGCCAGTAGTGAGGGGGTCTATGGCTACACCTTC
.,.,TRBV11-1,TRBJ1-6,CASSKPRTGVEPLHF,TGTGCCAGCAGTAAACCCCGGACGGGGGTGGAACCCCTCCACTTT
.,once,TRBV6-5,TRBJ2-1,CASSYGAPSYNEQFF,TGTGCCAGCAGTTACGGGGCCCCAAGCTACAATGAGCAGTTCTTC
.,.,TRBV6-1,TRBJ1-6,CASSEDTGESSPLHF,TGTGCCAGCAGTGAAGATACGGGAGAATCGTCACCCCTCCACTTT
.,.,TRBV7-2,TRBJ2-3,CASSLVAVASTDTQYF,TGTGCCAGCAGCTTAGTGGCCGTAGCTAGCACAGATACGCAGTATTTT
.,few,TRBV2,TRBJ2-3,CASSDEAADTQYF,TGTGCCAGCAGTGACGAGGCTGCGGATACGCAGTATTTT
.,.,TRBV6-1,TRBJ2-2,CASSVITGELFF,TGTGCCAGCAGTGTGATCACCGGGGAGCTGTTTTTT
TRBD1,.,TRBV5-1,TRBJ1-6,CASSLYSQGAQVKSPLHF,TGCGCCAGCAGCCTCTACTCTCAGGGGGCCCAGGTAAAATCACCCCTCCACTTT
.,.,TRBV10-3,TRBJ2-7,CAISERNGAISYEQYF,TGTGCCATCAGTGAGAGAAACGGGGCCATATCCTACGAGCAGTACTTC
.,.,TRBV5-4,TRBJ1-2,CASSERGAGGYTF,TGTGCCAGCAGCGAAAGGGGGGCGGGAGGCTACACCTTC
.,.,TRBV28,TRBJ1-1,CASSPRSFYTEAFF,TGTGCCAGCAGTCCCCGGTCTTTTTACACTGAAGCTTTCTTT
.,.,TRBV11-2,TRBJ1-6,CASSPQGTPYNSPLHF,TGTGCCAGCAGCCCCCAGGGGACTCCTTATAATTCACCCCTCCACTTT
TRBD1,.,TRBV7-9,TRBJ1-5,CASSRGQGNQPQHF,TGTGCCAGCAGCCGAGGACAGGGCAATCAGCCCCAGCATTTT
TRBD2,.,TRBV6-1,TRBJ2-7,CASRPTSGTYEQYF,TGTGCCAGCAGACCCACTAGCGGAACCTACGAGCAGTACTTC
TRBD1,.,TRBV7-9,TRBJ2-7,CASSGTGAYEQYF,TGTGCCAGCTCCGGGACAGGAGCCTACGAGCAGTACTTC
TRBD2,.,TRBV19,TRBJ2-7,CASSIDGVTSGFYEQYF,TGTGCCAGTAGTATAGATGGAGTCACTAGCGGGTTCTACGAGCAGTACTTC
.,.,TRBV6-6,TRBJ1-1,CASSPGEGLGTEAFF,TGTGCCAGCAGTCCCGGCGAGGGTTTGGGCACTGAAGCTTTCTTT
.,.,TRBV7-2,TRBJ1-1,CASTLNLWMNTEAFF,TGTGCCAGCACCCTAAATCTGTGGATGAACACTGAAGCTTTCTTT
.,.,TRBV7-9,TRBJ2-1,CASSLQGNEQFF,TGTGCCAGCAGCTTACAGGGGAATGAGCAGTTCTTC
TRBD1,.,TRBV6-5,TRBJ1-1,CASRGQGDTEAFF,TGTGCCAGCAGGGGACAGGGGGACACTGAAGCTTTCTTT
.,.,TRBV7-6,TRBJ1-1,CASSLTYQNPMNTEAFF,TGTGCCAGCAGCTTAACTTATCAGAACCCAATGAACACTGAAGCTTTCTTT